Presented here are 14 T cell receptor beta chains from one specimen sequenced in a study of T cells in Graves' hyperthyroidism and ophthalmopathy. The source material, RNA transcripts, was used to amplify TCR beta CDR3 regions. HTBI primers were used for first-round RT-PCR of the TCR CDR3. TCRdb reanalysed the multiplex PCR reads using MiXCR and keeps one entry per CDR3 protein. The data contain a few hundred thousand distinct CDR3 sequences, about a sixth of them singletons. The specimen sequenced was blood. Every receptor here comes from a young woman with Graves' hyperthyroidism that later progressed to Graves' ophthalmopathy.

This clonotype was counted a few times. The V call is TRBV5-5, the J call TRBJ2-1; no clear D. The CDR3 has 12 residues. V was shortened by 4 bases and J by 8 bases, with 10 bases between the two germline ends. In germline, CDR1 is SGHKS, CDR2 YYEKEE (reference sequence). The DNA for the CDR3 is TGTGCCAGCAGCCGACTCGACGATGAGCAGTTCTTC. Amino acid sequence: CASSRLDDEQFF.

Many counts were recorded for this clonotype. The rearrangement links TRBV28 to TRBJ1-6, with D possibly TRBD1 on 6 matching bases. Trimming took off 3 bases at V and 7 bases at J, with 34 bases between the two ends. CDR1 and CDR2 (germline): MDHEN, SYDVKM. This CDR3 is 22 amino acids long. This CDR3 reads CASSFYAPLVPIRTGRNSPLHF. DNA for the CDR3: TGTGCCAGCAGTTTTTACGCACCCTTAGTCCCCATTCGAACAGGGAGGAATTCACCCCTCCACTTT.

This clonotype was detected ten times or more. The chain employs TRBV20-1 and TRBJ2-5; possibly TRBD1 for D (6 bases). The CDR3 has 13 residues. Germline V gene lookup returns CDR1 DFQATT and CDR2 SNEGSKA (reference sequence). V was cut by 2 bases and J by 3 bases, with 10 bases left in between. The CDR3 bases are TGCAGTGCTAGAACAGGGAAGGAAGAGACCCAGTACTTC. Its translation: CSARTGKEETQYF.

This clonotype was seen more than once but under ten times. The gene calls are TRBV14 and TRBJ2-6; tentative D call: TRBD2 (5 bases). This CDR3 is 15 amino acids long. V was cut by 1 base and J by 5 bases, with 9 bases left in between. CDR1 is SGHDN, CDR2 FVKESK, per germline. CDR3 sequence reads: CASSQAEVRANVLTF. Here the CDR3 DNA reads TGTGCCAGCAGCCAAGCGGAGGTCAGGGCCAACGTCCTGACTTTC.

Many counts were recorded for this clonotype. The chain joins TRBV7-8 to TRBJ2-4; D is unclear. Germline-derived CDR1 and CDR2 are SGHVS and FQNEAQ. This CDR3 spans 13 amino acids. V lost 3 bases and J lost 7, with 10 bases in between. The CDR3 reads CASSFHVENIQYF. The DNA for the CDR3 is TGTGCCAGCAGCTTTCATGTGGAGAACATTCAGTACTTC.

The sample holds many counts of this clonotype. V is TRBV20-1 and J is TRBJ1-5; a possible D gene is TRBD1 (5 bases). Germline V gives CDR1 DFQATT, CDR2 SNEGSKA (reference sequence). The V end was cut by 3 bases, the J end by 4 bases, with 22 bases between. CDR3 size: 17 residues. Here the CDR3 reads CSARALGGVARNQPQHF. The CDR3 coding sequence is TGCAGTGCTAGGGCGTTGGGGGGGGTAGCTCGTAATCAGCCCCAGCATTTT.

This clonotype occurred many times. The chain has TRBV2 and TRBJ2-1, with 7 bases lining up with TRBD2. The CDR3 is 16 amino acids. V lost 4 bases to trimming and J lost 3 bases; unmatched junction nucleotides: 9. The germline V gene has CDR1 SNHLY and CDR2 FYNNEI. The CDR3 DNA is TGTGCCAGCAGTGTGAGGGCGGGGAGGGGCTACAATGAGCAGTTCTTC. It specifies CASSVRAGRGYNEQFF.

The gene calls are TRBV15 and TRBJ1-5; the D is unclear. Germline CDR1 LNHNV, CDR2 YYDKDF (reference sequence). V was clipped by 0 bases and J by 9 bases, with 12 bases between them. CDR3 length: 14 amino acids. The CDR3 spells CATSREDPVRPQHF. CDR3 nucleotide sequence: TGTGCCACCAGCAGAGAAGATCCCGTACGGCCCCAGCATTTT.

The V gene is TRBV12-3 or TRBV12-4, the J gene TRBJ2-5, with TRBD2 identical over 11 bases. V was pared by 3 bases and J by 9 bases, with 12 bases of the junction left unmatched. The CDR3 has 16 amino acids. The CDR3 spells CASSFYVAGGPGAQYF. The CDR3 nucleotides read TGTGCCAGCAGTTTTTATGTAGCGGGAGGGCCGGGGGCCCAGTACTTC.

This clonotype has at least ten counts. The rearrangement joins TRBV7-2 to TRBJ2-3; no reliable D call. The germline gives CDR1 SGHTA, CDR2 FQGNSA. Trimming left V 5 bases short and J 4 bases short, with 7 bases between. The CDR3 contains 12 residues. CDR3 DNA sequence: TGTGCCAGCAGCAACGGAGCAGATACGCAGTATTTT. This encodes CASSNGADTQYF.

This clonotype was counted many times. V is TRBV5-1 and J is TRBJ2-7; TRBD1 aligns across 8 bases. This CDR3 is 15 amino acids long. V shed 3 bases, J shed 1 base, and the junction held 6 bases outside the gene matches. CDR1 SGHRS and CDR2 YFSETQ come from the germline V gene. The CDR3 DNA reads TGCGCCAGCAGCTACGGACAGGGAGAATCCTACGAGCAGTACTTC. This codes for CASSYGQGESYEQYF.

This clonotype has a handful of counts. The chain uses TRBV4-3 and TRBJ2-2; a weak D match, TRBD2 (5 bases). Trimming pared 1 base from V and 0 bases from J, leaving 6 bases between. The CDR3 is 15 residues long. Germline lookup yields CDR1 LGHNA and CDR2 YSLEER. CDR3 loop: CASSQAGTNTGELFF. As DNA, the CDR3 is TGCGCCAGCAGCCAAGCGGGAACGAACACCGGGGAGCTGTTTTTT.

This clonotype was seen a few times. The rearrangement joins TRBV29-1 to TRBJ2-2; 8 nucleotides match TRBD1. This CDR3 comprises 14 residues. Trimming removed 2 bases from V and 7 bases from J; junction bases left unmatched: 6. CDR1 and CDR2 (germline): SQVTM, ANQGSEA. CDR3 in amino acids: CSVERTGLYGELFF. In nucleotides, the CDR3 is TGCAGCGTTGAACGGACAGGGCTCTACGGGGAGCTGTTTTTT.

There are a few counts of this clonotype. The gene calls are TRBV10-3 and TRBJ2-3, with 7 bases matching TRBD2. V shed 8 bases, J shed 3 bases, and the junction held 5 bases outside the gene matches. Germline V gene sequence: CDR1 ENHRY, CDR2 SYGVKD. The CDR3 has 13 residues. The CDR3 is CAIGGGRTDTQYF. The CDR3 DNA sequence: TGTGCCATCGGGGGGGGGAGAACAGATACGCAGTATTTT.